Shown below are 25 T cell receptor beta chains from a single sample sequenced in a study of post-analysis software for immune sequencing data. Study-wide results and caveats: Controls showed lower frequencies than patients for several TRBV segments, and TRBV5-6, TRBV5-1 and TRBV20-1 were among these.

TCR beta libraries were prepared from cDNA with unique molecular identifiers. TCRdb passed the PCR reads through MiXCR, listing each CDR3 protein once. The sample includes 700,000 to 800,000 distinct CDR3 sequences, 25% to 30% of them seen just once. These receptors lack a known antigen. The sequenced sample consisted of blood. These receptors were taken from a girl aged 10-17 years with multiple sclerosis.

CDR3 amino acids: CASRGDANTEAFF. The DNA of the CDR3 is TGTGCCAGCAGGGGGGACGCGAACACTGAAGCTTTCTTT. V is TRBV6-5 and J is TRBJ1-1, with D possibly TRBD1 on 5 matching bases. CDR3 size: 13 residues. The germline V and J ends were trimmed by 6 bases and 1 base, with 9 bases remaining between them. CDR1 and CDR2 from the germline V gene are MNHEY and SVGAGI.

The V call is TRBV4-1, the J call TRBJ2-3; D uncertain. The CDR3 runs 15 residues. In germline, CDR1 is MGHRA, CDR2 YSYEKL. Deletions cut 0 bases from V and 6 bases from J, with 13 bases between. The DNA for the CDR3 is TGCGCCAGCAGCCAAGACCTGAGGCTCGAGGATACGCAGTATTTT. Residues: CASSQDLRLEDTQYF.

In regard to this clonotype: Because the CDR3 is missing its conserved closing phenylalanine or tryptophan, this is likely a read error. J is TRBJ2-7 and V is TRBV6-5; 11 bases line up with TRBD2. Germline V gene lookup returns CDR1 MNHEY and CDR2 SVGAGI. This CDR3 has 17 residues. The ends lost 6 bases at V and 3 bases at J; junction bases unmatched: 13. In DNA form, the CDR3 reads TGTGCCAGCAGGATGCGAACTTCCGGGACTAGCGGCTACGAGCAGTACTGC. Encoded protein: CASRMRTSGTSGYEQYC.

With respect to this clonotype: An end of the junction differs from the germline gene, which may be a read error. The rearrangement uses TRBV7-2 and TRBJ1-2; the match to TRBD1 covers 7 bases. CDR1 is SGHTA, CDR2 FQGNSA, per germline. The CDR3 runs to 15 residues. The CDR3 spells CAGSLAGTANYGYTF. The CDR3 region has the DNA TGTGCCGGCAGCTTAGCCGGGACAGCCAACTATGGCTACACCTTC.

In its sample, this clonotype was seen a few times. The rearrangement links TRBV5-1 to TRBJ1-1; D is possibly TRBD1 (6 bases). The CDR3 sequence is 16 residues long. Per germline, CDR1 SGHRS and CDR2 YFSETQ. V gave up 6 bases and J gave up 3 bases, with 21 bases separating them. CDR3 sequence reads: CASKRGHGTFDTEAFF. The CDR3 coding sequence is TGCGCCAGCAAACGGGGACACGGAACCTTCGACACTGAAGCTTTCTTT.

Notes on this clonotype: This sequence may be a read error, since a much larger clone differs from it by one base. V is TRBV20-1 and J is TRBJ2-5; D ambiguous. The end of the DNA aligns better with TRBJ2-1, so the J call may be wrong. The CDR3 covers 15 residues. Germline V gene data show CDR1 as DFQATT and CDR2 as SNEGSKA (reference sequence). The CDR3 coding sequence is TGCAGTGCCGCACGATCACGGACGTACCAAGAGACCCAGTTCTTC. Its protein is CSAARSRTYQETQFF.

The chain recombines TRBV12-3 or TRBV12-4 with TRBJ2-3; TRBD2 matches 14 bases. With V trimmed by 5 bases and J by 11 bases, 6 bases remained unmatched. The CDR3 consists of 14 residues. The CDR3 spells CASSLGLAGGKQYF. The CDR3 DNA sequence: TGTGCCAGCAGTCTTGGACTAGCGGGGGGAAAGCAGTATTTT.

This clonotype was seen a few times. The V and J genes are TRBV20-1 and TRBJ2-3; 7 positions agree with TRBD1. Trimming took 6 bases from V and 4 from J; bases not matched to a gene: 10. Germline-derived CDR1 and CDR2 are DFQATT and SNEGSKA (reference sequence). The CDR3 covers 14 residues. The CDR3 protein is CSAQQGLVPDTQYF. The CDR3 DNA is TGCAGTGCACAACAGGGGCTGGTCCCAGATACGCAGTATTTT.

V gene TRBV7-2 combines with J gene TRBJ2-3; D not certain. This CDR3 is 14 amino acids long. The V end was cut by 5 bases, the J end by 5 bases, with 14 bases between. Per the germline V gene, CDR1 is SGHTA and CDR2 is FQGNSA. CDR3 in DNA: TGTGCCAGCAGCCCAACCCCGACAATAGATACGCAGTATTTT. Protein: CASSPTPTIDTQYF.

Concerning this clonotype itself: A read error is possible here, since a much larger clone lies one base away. CDR3 in amino acids: CASSPGQSTGMQYF. CDR3 in DNA: TGCGCCAGCAGCCCAGGACAGTCTACAGGTATGCAGTATTTT. The chain recombines TRBV5-1 with TRBJ2-3, with D perhaps TRBD1 (6 bases). The germline V and J ends were trimmed by 4 bases and 11 bases, with 20 bases remaining between them. The CDR3 consists of 14 residues. Germline V lookup: CDR1 SGHRS, CDR2 YFSETQ.

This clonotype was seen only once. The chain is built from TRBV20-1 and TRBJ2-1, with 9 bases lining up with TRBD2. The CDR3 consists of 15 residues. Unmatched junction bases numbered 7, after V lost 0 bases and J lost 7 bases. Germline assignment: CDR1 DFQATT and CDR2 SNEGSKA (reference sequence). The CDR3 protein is CSARDPAGGPNEQFF. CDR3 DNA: TGCAGTGCTAGAGATCCCGCGGGAGGGCCAAATGAGCAGTTCTTC.

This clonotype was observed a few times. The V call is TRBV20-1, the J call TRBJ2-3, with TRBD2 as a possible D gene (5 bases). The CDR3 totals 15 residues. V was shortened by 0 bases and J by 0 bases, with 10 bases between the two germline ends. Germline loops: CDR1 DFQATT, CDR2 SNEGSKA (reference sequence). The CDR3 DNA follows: TGCAGTGCTAGAGAGACGGGAATTAGCACAGATACGCAGTATTTT. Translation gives CSARETGISTDTQYF.

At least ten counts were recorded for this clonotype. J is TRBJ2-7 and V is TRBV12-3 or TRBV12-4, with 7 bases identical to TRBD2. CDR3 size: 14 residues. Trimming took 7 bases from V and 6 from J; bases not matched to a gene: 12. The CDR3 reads CASTWGGSDSEQYF. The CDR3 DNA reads TGTGCCAGCACCTGGGGCGGGAGCGACTCCGAGCAGTACTTC.

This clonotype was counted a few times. The CDR3 spells CASSLRERATDTQYF. CDR3 nucleotides: TGTGCCAGCAGTTTGCGGGAGAGAGCCACAGATACGCAGTATTTT. The J gene is TRBJ2-3, the V gene TRBV28, with 7 bases fitting TRBD2. Trimming cost V 3 bases and J 2 bases; bases outside gene matches: 5. This CDR3 spans 15 amino acids. Germline CDR1 reads MDHEN; CDR2 reads SYDVKM.

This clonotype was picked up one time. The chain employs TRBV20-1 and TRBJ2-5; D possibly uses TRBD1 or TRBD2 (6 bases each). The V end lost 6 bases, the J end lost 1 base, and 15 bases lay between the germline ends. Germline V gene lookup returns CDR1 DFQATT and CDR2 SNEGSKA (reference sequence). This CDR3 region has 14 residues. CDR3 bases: TGCAGTGCAGGGGGAGCGGGCGCCCAAGAGACCCAGTACTTC. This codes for CSAGGAGAQETQYF.

The CDR3 sequence: CASNPGGATGGYTF. The CDR3 bases are TGTGCCAGCAACCCAGGGGGGGCCACGGGTGGCTACACCTTC. V is TRBV28 and J is TRBJ1-2; 7 nucleotides align to TRBD1. The J segment lost 7 bases and the V segment lost 7 bases, leaving 12 bases of the junction unmatched. The CDR3 length is 14 residues. The germline V gene encodes CDR1 MDHEN and CDR2 SYDVKM.

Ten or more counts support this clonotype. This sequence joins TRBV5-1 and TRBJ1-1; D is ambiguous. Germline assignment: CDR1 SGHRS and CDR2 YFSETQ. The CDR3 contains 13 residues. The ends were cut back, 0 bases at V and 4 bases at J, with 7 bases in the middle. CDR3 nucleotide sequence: TGCGCCAGCAGCTTGGGGGTAGGCACTGAAGCTTTCTTT. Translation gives CASSLGVGTEAFF.

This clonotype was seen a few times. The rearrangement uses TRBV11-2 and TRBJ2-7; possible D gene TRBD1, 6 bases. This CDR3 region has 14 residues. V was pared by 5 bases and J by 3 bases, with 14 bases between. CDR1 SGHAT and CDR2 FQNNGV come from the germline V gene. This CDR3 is CASSRRDTDYEQYF. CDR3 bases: TGTGCCAGCAGCCGCCGGGACACCGACTACGAGCAGTACTTC.

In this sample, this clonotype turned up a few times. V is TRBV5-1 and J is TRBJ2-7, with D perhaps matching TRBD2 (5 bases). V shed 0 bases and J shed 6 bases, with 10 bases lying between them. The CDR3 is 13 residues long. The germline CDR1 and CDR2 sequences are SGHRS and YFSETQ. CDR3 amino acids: CASSLVEGLEQYF. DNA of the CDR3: TGCGCCAGCAGCTTGGTTGAGGGTCTCGAGCAGTACTTC.

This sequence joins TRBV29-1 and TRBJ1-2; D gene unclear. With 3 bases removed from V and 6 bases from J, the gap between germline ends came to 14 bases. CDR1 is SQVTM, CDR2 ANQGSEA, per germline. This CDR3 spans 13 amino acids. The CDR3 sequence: CSVDPDLGDGYTF. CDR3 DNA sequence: TGCAGCGTTGACCCGGACCTTGGCGATGGCTACACCTTC.

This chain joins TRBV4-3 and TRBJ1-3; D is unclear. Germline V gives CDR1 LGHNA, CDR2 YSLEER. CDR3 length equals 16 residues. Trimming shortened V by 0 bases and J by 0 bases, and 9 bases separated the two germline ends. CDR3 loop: CASSQDRTVSGNTIYF. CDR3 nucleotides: TGCGCCAGCAGCCAAGATAGGACGGTCTCTGGAAACACCATATATTTT.

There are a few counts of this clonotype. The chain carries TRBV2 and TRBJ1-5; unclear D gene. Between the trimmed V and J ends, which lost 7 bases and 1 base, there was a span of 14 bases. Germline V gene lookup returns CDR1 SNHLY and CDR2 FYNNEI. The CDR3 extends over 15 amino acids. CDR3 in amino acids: CASMKRGLSNQPQHF. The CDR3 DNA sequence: TGTGCCAGCATGAAGAGAGGCCTCAGCAATCAGCCCCAGCATTTT.

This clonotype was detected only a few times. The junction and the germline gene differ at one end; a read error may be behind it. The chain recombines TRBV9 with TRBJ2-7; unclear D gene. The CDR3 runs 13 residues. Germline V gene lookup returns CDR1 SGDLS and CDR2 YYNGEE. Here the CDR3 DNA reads TGTGCCGGCAGCCCAACACAAAACTACGAGCAGTACTTC. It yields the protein CAGSPTQNYEQYF. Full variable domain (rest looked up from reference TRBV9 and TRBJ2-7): DSGVTQTPKHLITATGQRVTLRCSPRSGDLSVYWYQQSLDQGLQFLIQYYNGEERAKGNILERFSAQQFPDLHSELNLSSLELGDSALYFCAGSPTQNYEQYFGPGTRLTVT.

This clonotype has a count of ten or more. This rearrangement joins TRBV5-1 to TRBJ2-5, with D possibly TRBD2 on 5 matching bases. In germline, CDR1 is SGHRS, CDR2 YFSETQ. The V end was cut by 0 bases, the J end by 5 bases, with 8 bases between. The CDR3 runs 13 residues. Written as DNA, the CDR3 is TGCGCCAGCAGCTTGGGGCCGGGGGAGACCCAGTACTTC. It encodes CASSLGPGETQYF.

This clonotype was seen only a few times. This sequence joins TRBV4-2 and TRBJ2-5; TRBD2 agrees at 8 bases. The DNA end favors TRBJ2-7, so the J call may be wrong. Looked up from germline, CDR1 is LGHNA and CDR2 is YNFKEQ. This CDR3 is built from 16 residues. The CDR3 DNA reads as TGTGCCAGCAGCCACGCCGGCAGCGGGAGAATGTACGAGCAGTACTTC. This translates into CASSHAGSGRMYEQYF.